This passage covers 18 T cell receptor beta chains from one sample sequenced in a study of blood T cell repertoires in COVID-19. Profiled with immunoSEQ multiplex PCR; TCRdb holds only in-frame clones, not every one. The data contain some 100,000 clones, roughly 80% of them singletons. Sequencing used peripheral blood. The receptor source for this set is a man between 50 and 59 years old with acute or convalescent COVID-19.

The CDR3 nucleotides read TGTGCCCCAGAAGGAGGGGGCCCGTATAGCAATCAGCCCCAGCATTTT. Amino acid sequence: CAPEGGGPYSNQPQHF. This chain links TRBV24-1 with TRBJ1-5; 7 bases fit TRBD1. The germline CDR1 and CDR2 sequences are KGHDR and SFDVKD. The CDR3 is 16 amino acids. Losses at the gene ends were 12 bases for V and 0 bases for J; bases not matched to a gene: 13.

V usage is TRBV6-4 and J usage is TRBJ2-3; tentatively, D is TRBD1 (5 bases). The V gene lost 0 bases and the J gene lost 0 bases, with 7 bases spanning the gap. CDR3 size: 15 residues. Germline loops: CDR1 MRHNA, CDR2 SNTAGT. CDR3 sequence reads: CASSDSQGSTDTQYF. CDR3 bases: TGTGCCAGCAGTGACTCTCAGGGAAGCACAGATACGCAGTATTTT.

CDR3 nucleotide sequence: TGTGCCAGTAGTATAGGACAGGGGTCCGGTGAGCAGTTCTTC. It yields the protein CASSIGQGSGEQFF. The V call is TRBV19, the J call TRBJ2-1, with TRBD1 matching 8 bases. Germline CDR1 is LNHDA and CDR2 is SQIVND (reference sequence). This CDR3 region has 14 residues. V dropped 1 base and J dropped 9; count of bases not matched to a gene: 5.

This clone was seen a few times. The DNA for the CDR3 is TGTGCCAGCAGCGCGGACTGGAGCTCCTACGAGCAGTACTTC. Translated: CASSADWSSYEQYF. The chain joins TRBV5-4 to TRBJ2-7, with a weak D call TRBD2 (5 bases). Germline V gene lookup returns CDR1 SGHNT and CDR2 YYREEE (reference sequence). V lost 4 bases and J 0 bases, leaving 11 bases between the germline ends. The CDR3 covers 14 residues.

This rearrangement joins TRBV16 to TRBJ2-2; TRBD2 agrees at 10 bases. Losses at the gene ends were 4 bases for V and 6 bases for J; bases not matched to a gene: 8. The CDR3 spans 16 residues. Looked up from germline, CDR1 is KGHSY and CDR2 is FQNENV. CDR3 DNA: TGTGCCAGCAGCCCGACCAGCGGGAGGGTAGCCGGGGAGCTGTTTTTT. It encodes CASSPTSGRVAGELFF. Together with reference TRBV16 and TRBJ2-2, the CDR3 gives the full variable domain: GEEVAQTPKHLVRGEGQKAKLYCAPIKGHSYVFWYQQVLKNEFKFLISFQNENVFDETGMPKERFSAKCLPNSPCSLEIQATKLEDSAVYFCASSPTSGRVAGELFFGEGSRLTVL.

This chain links TRBV4-1 with TRBJ1-1; TRBD1 is a possible D gene (5 bases). Trimming stripped 6 bases from V and 6 bases from J, with 20 bases between. The length of the CDR3 is 15 residues. The V gene's germline CDR1 is MGHRA and CDR2 YSYEKL. This chain's CDR3 is CASSTGGVKIAEAFF. Written as DNA, the CDR3 is TGCGCCAGCAGTACGGGGGGGGTTAAAATTGCTGAAGCTTTCTTT.

The chain has TRBV7-8 and TRBJ2-3; TRBD2 matches 9 bases. The V gene end was trimmed by 5 bases and the J gene end by 0 bases; junction bases not matched to a gene: 3. The CDR3 sequence is 15 residues long. Germline V gene lookup returns CDR1 SGHVS and CDR2 FQNEAQ. CDR3 DNA sequence: TGTGCCAGCAGCATAACTAGCGGGAGCACAGATACGCAGTATTTT. Translated, it gives CASSITSGSTDTQYF.

J is TRBJ2-5 and V is TRBV6-1; TRBD2 matches 14 bases. V shed 4 bases, J shed 1 base, and the junction held 2 bases outside the gene matches. This CDR3 region has 16 residues. Per germline, CDR1 MNHNS and CDR2 SASEGT. The CDR3 nucleotides are TGTGCCAGCAGTGGGGGACTAGCGGGGGTCCAAGAGACCCAGTACTTC. Amino acid sequence: CASSGGLAGVQETQYF.

The count of this clone is one. V gene TRBV6-5 combines with J gene TRBJ1-1, with 10 bases aligning to TRBD1. The CDR3 is 13 residues long. Germline CDR1 and CDR2: MNHEY and SVGAGI. J lost 4 bases, V lost 9 bases, and 5 bases had no gene match. CDR3 coding DNA: TGTGCCAGTGACAGGGGGCAAGGCACTGAAGCTTTCTTT. It codes for CASDRGQGTEAFF.

This rearrangement joins TRBV11-2 to TRBJ2-5; 11 nucleotides align to TRBD2. The J segment lost 10 bases and the V segment lost 5 bases, leaving 9 bases of the junction unmatched. In germline, CDR1 is SGHAT, CDR2 FQNNGV. CDR3 length: 14 amino acids. The CDR3, as DNA: TGTGCCAGCAGCCTCGGACTAGCGGGCTCTCGCCAGTACTTC. As protein: CASSLGLAGSRQYF.

The V and J genes are TRBV14 and TRBJ1-6; D is undetermined. Looked up from germline, CDR1 is SGHDN and CDR2 is FVKESK. The V and J ends lost 5 bases and 10 bases respectively, with 9 bases between them. The CDR3 contains 12 residues. CDR3 sequence (DNA): TGTGCCAGCAGCGGCCTTGAATCACCCCTCCACTTT. It specifies CASSGLESPLHF.

The chain's CDR3 is CASTLQGSQGTEAFF. CDR3 nucleotides: TGTGCCAGCACCTTGCAGGGATCGCAGGGCACTGAAGCTTTCTTT. This chain connects TRBV7-3 to TRBJ1-1; TRBD1 is a possible D gene (5 bases). The CDR3 runs to 15 residues. Trimming cost V 7 bases and J 4 bases, with 19 bases left between them. Looked up from germline, CDR1 is SGHTA and CDR2 is FQGTGA.

V gene TRBV13 combines with J gene TRBJ1-2; possibly TRBD1 for D (5 bases). V lost 1 base and J 5 bases, leaving 14 bases between the germline ends. From germline, CDR1 is PRHDT and CDR2 FYEKMQ (reference sequence). This CDR3 is built from 15 residues. The CDR3 DNA is TGTGCCAGCAGCTTAGAGGGCAGGGTGAGATATGGCTACACCTTC. Translating gives CASSLEGRVRYGYTF.

This chain joins TRBV7-7 and TRBJ2-3, with 8 nucleotides matching TRBD1. V lost 4 bases and J lost 6; bases outside the gene matches: 6. This CDR3 region has 14 residues. Germline CDR1 SSHAT, CDR2 FNYEAQ (reference sequence). The CDR3 loop is CASSSGGAGDTQYF. DNA of the CDR3: TGTGCCAGCAGCTCAGGGGGCGCGGGGGATACGCAGTATTTT.

The V and J genes are TRBV6-6 and TRBJ1-5; 9 bases line up with TRBD1. The V gene end was trimmed by 6 bases and the J gene end by 0 bases; junction bases not matched to a gene: 9. The CDR3 sequence is 17 residues long. CDR1 and CDR2 (germline): MNHNY, SVGAGI (reference sequence). The CDR3 is CASSRSGTGFSNQPQHF. In DNA, the CDR3 is TGTGCCAGCAGCCGATCCGGGACAGGGTTTAGCAATCAGCCCCAGCATTTT.

J is TRBJ2-5 and V is TRBV13, with D maybe TRBD1 (5 bases). This CDR3 has 15 amino acids. Trimming pared 0 bases from V and 4 bases from J, leaving 12 bases between. Per germline, CDR1 PRHDT and CDR2 FYEKMQ (reference sequence). The CDR3 DNA reads TGTGCCAGCAGCTTAGGGGCAGGGCCAAGAGAGACCCAGTACTTC. Amino acid sequence: CASSLGAGPRETQYF.

This rearrangement joins TRBV9 to TRBJ1-6; TRBD1 might be the D (6 bases). Germline V gives CDR1 SGDLS, CDR2 YYNGEE. V lost 0 bases and J lost 10, with 11 bases in between. CDR3 length equals 14 residues. CDR3 sequence: CASSVGQALSPLHF. CDR3 bases: TGTGCCAGCAGCGTAGGACAGGCCTTATCACCCCTCCACTTT.

The gene calls are TRBV30 and TRBJ2-1; TRBD2 matches 8 bases. The V segment lost 1 base and the J segment 4 bases; nucleotides outside the gene matches: 3. Germline assignment: CDR1 GTSNPN and CDR2 SVGIG (reference sequence). This CDR3 has 14 amino acids. The CDR3 bases are TGTGCCTGGAGTGATGGGACTAGGTACAATGAGCAGTTCTTC. It translates to CAWSDGTRYNEQFF.